This T cell receptor beta chain was observed in a study of control samples from healthy donors and cancer patients. The protocol was immunoSEQ multiplex PCR, while the TCRdb copy is restricted to in-frame clones and leaves out a portion. The sample consists of 390,000 or so clones, approximately 92% of them appearing once. Regarding this clone: Within the sample, other DNA sequences also encode this same CDR3.

The source material was PBMCs. The source is a middle-aged man with head and neck cancer.

In DNA, the CDR3 is TGCGCCAGCAGCAGCGGGACAGGAAACACTGAAGCTTTCTTT. Its protein is CASSSGTGNTEAFF. The J gene is TRBJ1-1, the V gene TRBV5-1; TRBD1 agrees at 8 bases. CDR3 size: 14 residues. Germline CDR1 SGHRS, CDR2 YFSETQ. J gave up 2 bases and V 4 bases, and 4 bases lay outside the gene matches.